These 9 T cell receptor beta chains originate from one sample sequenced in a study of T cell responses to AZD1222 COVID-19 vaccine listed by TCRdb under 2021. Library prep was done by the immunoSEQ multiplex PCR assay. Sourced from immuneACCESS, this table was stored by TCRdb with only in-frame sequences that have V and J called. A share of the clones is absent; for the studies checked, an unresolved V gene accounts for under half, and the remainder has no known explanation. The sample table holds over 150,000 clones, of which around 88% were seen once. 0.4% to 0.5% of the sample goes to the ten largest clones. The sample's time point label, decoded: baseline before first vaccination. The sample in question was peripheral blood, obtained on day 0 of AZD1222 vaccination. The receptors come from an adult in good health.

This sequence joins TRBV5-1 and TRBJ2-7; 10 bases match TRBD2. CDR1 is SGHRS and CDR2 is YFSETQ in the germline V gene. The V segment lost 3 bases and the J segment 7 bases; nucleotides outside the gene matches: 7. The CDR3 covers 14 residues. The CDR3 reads CASSSHLAGVEQYF. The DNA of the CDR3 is TGCGCCAGCAGCTCCCACCTAGCGGGGGTGGAGCAGTACTTC.

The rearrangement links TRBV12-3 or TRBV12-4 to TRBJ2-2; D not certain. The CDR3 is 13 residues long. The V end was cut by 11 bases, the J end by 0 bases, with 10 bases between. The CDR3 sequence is CAGLRSNTGELFF. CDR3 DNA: TGTGCCGGTCTCAGGTCGAACACCGGGGAGCTGTTTTTT.

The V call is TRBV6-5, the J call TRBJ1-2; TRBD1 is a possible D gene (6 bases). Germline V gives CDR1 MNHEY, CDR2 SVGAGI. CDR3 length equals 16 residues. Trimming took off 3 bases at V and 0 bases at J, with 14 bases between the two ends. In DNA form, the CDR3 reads TGTGCCAGCAGTTATACGTCGACAGGAACTAACTATGGCTACACCTTC. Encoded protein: CASSYTSTGTNYGYTF.

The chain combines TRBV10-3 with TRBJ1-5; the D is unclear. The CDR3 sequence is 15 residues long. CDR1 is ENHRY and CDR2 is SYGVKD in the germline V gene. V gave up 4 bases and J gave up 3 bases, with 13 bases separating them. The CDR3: CAISGTSRSNQPQHF. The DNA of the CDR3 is TGTGCCATCAGTGGGACGTCCAGATCCAATCAGCCCCAGCATTTT.

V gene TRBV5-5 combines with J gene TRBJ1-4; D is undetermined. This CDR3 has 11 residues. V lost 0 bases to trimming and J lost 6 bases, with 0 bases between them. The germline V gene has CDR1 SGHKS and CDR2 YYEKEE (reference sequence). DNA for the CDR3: TGTGCCAGCAGCTTGGATGAAAAACTGTTTTTT. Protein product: CASSLDEKLFF.

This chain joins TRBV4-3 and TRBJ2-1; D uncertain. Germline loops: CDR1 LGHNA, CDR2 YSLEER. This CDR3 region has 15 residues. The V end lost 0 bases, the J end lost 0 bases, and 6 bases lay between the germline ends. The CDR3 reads CASSQDQASYNEQFF. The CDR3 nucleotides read TGCGCCAGCAGCCAAGACCAGGCCTCCTACAATGAGCAGTTCTTC.

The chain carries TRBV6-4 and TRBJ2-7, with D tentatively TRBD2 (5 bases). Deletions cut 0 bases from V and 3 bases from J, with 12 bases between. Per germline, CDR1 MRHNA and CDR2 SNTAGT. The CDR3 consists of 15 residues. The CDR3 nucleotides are TGTGCCAGCAGTGACTCCCCCCCAGCGGACTACGAGCAGTACTTC. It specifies CASSDSPPADYEQYF.

The CDR3 loop is CASSSDRTGYTF. In nucleotides, the CDR3 is TGTGCCAGCAGCTCCGACAGGACTGGCTACACCTTC. The chain has TRBV5-4 and TRBJ1-2; TRBD1 is a possible D gene (6 bases). The germline gives CDR1 SGHNT, CDR2 YYREEE (reference sequence). The CDR3 extends over 12 amino acids. Trimming removed 3 bases at V and 7 bases at J, with 10 bases between.

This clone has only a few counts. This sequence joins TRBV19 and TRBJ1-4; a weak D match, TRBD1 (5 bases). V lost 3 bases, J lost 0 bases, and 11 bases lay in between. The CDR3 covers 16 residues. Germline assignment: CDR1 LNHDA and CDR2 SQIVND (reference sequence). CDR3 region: CASSIVLGATNEKLFF. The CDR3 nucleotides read TGTGCCAGTAGTATTGTGCTGGGGGCAACTAATGAAAAACTGTTTTTT.